This TCR beta chain was retrieved from a study of blood T cell repertoires in COVID-19. Study context: Sites in the United States, Italy and Spain provided acute and convalescent COVID-19 samples. The cDNA or gDNA used as material had been derived from T cells, B-cell-depleted T cells, or PBMCs.

The table came from immunoSEQ multiplex PCR; TCRdb's copy has only in-frame clones and leaves some out. The sample has more than 250,000 clones, around 90% seen once. Trimming took 5 bases from V and 5 from J, leaving 23 bases between them. CDR1 MNHEY and CDR2 SVGEGT come from the germline V gene. The CDR3 has 17 amino acids. The chain uses TRBV6-2 or TRBV6-3 and TRBJ2-3; D perhaps matches TRBD1 (5 bases). Sequenced material: peripheral blood. The TCR originated in a human donor in a cohort sampled during active COVID-19. CDR3 sequence reads: CASSGRDRITRRDTQYF. Written as DNA, the CDR3 is TGTGCCAGCAGTGGCAGGGATAGAATTACTCGGAGAGATACGCAGTATTTT.